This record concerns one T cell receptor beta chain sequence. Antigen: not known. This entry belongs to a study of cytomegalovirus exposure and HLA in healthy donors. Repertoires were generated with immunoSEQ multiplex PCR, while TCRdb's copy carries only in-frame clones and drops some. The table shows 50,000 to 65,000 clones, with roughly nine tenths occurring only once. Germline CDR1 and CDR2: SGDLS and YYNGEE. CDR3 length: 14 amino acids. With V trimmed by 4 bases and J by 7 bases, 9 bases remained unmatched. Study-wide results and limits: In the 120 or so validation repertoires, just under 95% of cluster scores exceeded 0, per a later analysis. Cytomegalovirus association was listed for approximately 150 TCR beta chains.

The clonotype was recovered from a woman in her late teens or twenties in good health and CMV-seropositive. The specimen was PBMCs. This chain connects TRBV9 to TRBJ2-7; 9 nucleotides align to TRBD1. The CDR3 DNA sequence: TGTGCCAGCAGCAGAGGGGGGGACAGGGATGAGCAGTACTTC. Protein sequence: CASSRGGDRDEQYF.